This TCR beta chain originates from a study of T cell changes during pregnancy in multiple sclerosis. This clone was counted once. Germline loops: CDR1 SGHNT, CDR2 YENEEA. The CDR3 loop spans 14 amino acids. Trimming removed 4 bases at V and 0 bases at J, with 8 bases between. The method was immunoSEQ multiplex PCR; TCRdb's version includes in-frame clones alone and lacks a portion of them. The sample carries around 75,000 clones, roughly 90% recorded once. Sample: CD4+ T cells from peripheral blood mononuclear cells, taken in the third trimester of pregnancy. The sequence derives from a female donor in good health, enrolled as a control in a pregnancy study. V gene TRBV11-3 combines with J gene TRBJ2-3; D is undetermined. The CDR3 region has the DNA TGTGCCAGCAGCTCCAGGCAGAGCACAGATACGCAGTATTTT. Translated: CASSSRQSTDTQYF. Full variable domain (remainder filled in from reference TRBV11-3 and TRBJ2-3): EAGVVQSPRYKIIEKKQPVAFWCNPISGHNTLYWYLQNLGQGPELLIRYENEEAVDDSQLPKDRFSAERLKGVDSTLKIQPAELGDSAVYLCASSSRQSTDTQYFGPGTRLTVL.